This TCR beta chain derives from a study of blood T cell repertoires in COVID-19. The CDR3 is made up of 15 amino acids. V was clipped by 6 bases and J by 2 bases; unmatched bases: 9. CDR1 is MDHEN, CDR2 SYDVKM, per germline. The assay was immunoSEQ multiplex PCR, and TCRdb's table has in-frame clones only and misses some. The sample holds approximately 180,000 clones, around 87% seen once. The chain links TRBV28 to TRBJ2-7, with TRBD1 matching 8 bases. The receptor was derived from a middle-aged man with active or convalescent COVID-19. Sequenced: peripheral blood. The CDR3 nucleotides are TGTGCCAGCAGCCCCGGACAGGGTGAGACCTACGAGCAGTACTTC. Translating it yields CASSPGQGETYEQYF.